This T cell receptor beta chain was retrieved from a study of neoadjuvant nivolumab and ipilimumab in lung cancer. Overall study findings and caveats: Compared with tumor-adjacent uninvolved lung, resected tumors showed greater richness and clonality. TCR clonality did not significantly correlate with pathologic tumor regression. Only two of four nivolumab-treated tumors gained richness and clonality by surgery. Resected-tumor TCR richness correlated positively with pretherapy blood richness.

Assay: immunoSEQ multiplex PCR; the TCRdb copy retains only in-frame clones and omits some. Altogether about 20,000 clones are present, 76% being singletons, with the ten largest covering 6.5% to 9%. To note about this clone: Its antigen is currently unknown.

The sequenced sample was tumor tissue, obtained after neoadjuvant nivolumab, alone or with ipilimumab, at or shortly before surgery. The TCR was taken from an adult with non-small cell lung cancer.

CDR3 in DNA: TGTGCCAGCAGCCGAGACGGACTAGCGGGGGCCTACGAGCAGTACTTC. It translates to CASSRDGLAGAYEQYF. The rearrangement links TRBV7-9 to TRBJ2-7; 13 nucleotides agree with TRBD2. CDR1 and CDR2 (germline): SEHNR, FQNEAQ (reference sequence). The CDR3 consists of 16 residues. The trim removed 5 bases at V and 2 bases at J, leaving 6 bases unmatched.